The rows below give T cell receptor beta chains drawn from one sample of a study of T cell changes during pregnancy in multiple sclerosis. TCRdb's copy holds only in-frame clones and misses some; the assay was immunoSEQ multiplex PCR. The table records 85,000 to 100,000 clones, around 92% of them present only once. The sequencing used peripheral blood, collected after pregnancy. The receptors shown here come from a female donor with multiple sclerosis, enrolled in a pregnancy study. The CDR3 runs from the conserved cysteine through the conserved F or W. The order of the fields is J gene, V gene, clone size, D gene, CDR3 protein, CDR3 DNA. D genes are given only for firm matches. Clone size is stated in some rows and not others, as once, few, many or a class when expanded.

TRBJ2-5,TRBV4-1,once,TRBD2,CASSQDMGTRHETQYF,TGCGCCAGCAGCCAAGATATGGGGACTAGACATGAGACCCAGTACTTC
TRBJ2-7,TRBV7-2,few,-,CASSLGLEANEQYF,TGTGCCAGCAGCTTAGGGTTAGAGGCGAACGAGCAGTACTTC
TRBJ2-1,TRBV11-2,-,-,CASSSQRGSVLEYNEQFF,TGTGCCAGCAGCTCCCAACGGGGTTCCGTCCTCGAATACAATGAGCAGTTCTTC
TRBJ1-1,TRBV6-4,-,TRBD1,CASSDSDRGNTEAFF,TGTGCCAGCAGTGACTCGGACAGGGGTAACACTGAAGCTTTCTTT
TRBJ1-3,TRBV5-1,-,-,CASTMGGPGNTIYF,TGCGCCAGCACGATGGGAGGACCTGGAAACACCATATATTTT
TRBJ2-3,TRBV19,-,-,CASSIQGVSDTQYF,TGTGCCAGTAGTATCCAAGGGGTTTCAGATACGCAGTATTTT
TRBJ1-3,TRBV19,-,-,CASSTRQAISGNTIYF,TGTGCCTCCTCCACACGGCAGGCCATCTCTGGAAACACCATATATTTT
TRBJ2-7,TRBV7-2,-,-,CASMRGSDSYEQYF,TGTGCCAGCATGAGAGGTAGCGACTCCTACGAGCAGTACTTC
TRBJ1-4,TRBV5-1,-,TRBD1,CASSQTTGTGGELFF,TGCGCCAGCAGCCAAACGACAGGGACGGGAGGGGAACTGTTTTTT
TRBJ1-1,TRBV6-5,-,-,CASSYMGGAFF,TGTGCCAGCAGTTACATGGGGGGGGCTTTCTTT
TRBJ2-5,TRBV6-6,-,-,CASSYSRAGGETQYF,TGTGCCAGCAGTTACTCAAGGGCAGGGGGGGAGACCCAGTACTTC
TRBJ1-1,TRBV5-1,-,-,CASREVRNTEAFF,TGCGCCAGCCGGGAGGTGCGGAACACTGAAGCTTTCTTT
TRBJ2-3,TRBV6-6,-,-,CASSYTTLDTQYF,TGTGCCAGCAGTTACACTACCTTGGATACGCAGTATTTT
TRBJ1-6,TRBV19,-,-,CASKGGVSPLHF,TGTGCCAGTAAGGGAGGGGTTTCACCCCTCCACTTT
TRBJ1-2,TRBV15,-,-,CATSRDSGSYGYTF,TGTGCCACCAGCAGAGATTCGGGATCATATGGCTACACCTTC
TRBJ2-1,TRBV11-2,-,TRBD2,CASSYAGTRVNEQFF,TGTGCCAGCAGCTATGCCGGGACTAGGGTCAATGAGCAGTTCTTC
TRBJ2-7,TRBV14,-,TRBD2,CASSPLGREVPEQYF,TGTGCCAGCAGCCCACTGGGGCGGGAGGTCCCCGAGCAGTACTTC
TRBJ2-1,TRBV2,-,TRBD2,CASRGVAGGNEQFF,TGTGCCAGCAGAGGGGTAGCGGGGGGGAATGAGCAGTTCTTC
TRBJ2-7,TRBV4-2,-,-,CASSHRGRDEQYF,TGTGCCAGCAGCCACAGGGGACGCGACGAGCAGTACTTC
TRBJ1-1,TRBV30,-,TRBD1,CAWSATGQGGTEAFF,TGTGCCTGGAGTGCGACCGGACAGGGTGGCACTGAAGCTTTCTTT
TRBJ2-7,TRBV6-1,-,-,CASTTDRGTGFEQYF,TGTGCCAGCACTACAGACCGCGGCACAGGGTTCGAGCAGTACTTC
TRBJ1-5,TRBV6-5,-,-,CASRQTGDSNQPQHF,TGTGCCAGCAGGCAAACGGGGGATAGCAATCAGCCCCAGCATTTT
TRBJ2-7,TRBV7-2,-,-,CASSLGNTAYEQYF,TGTGCCAGCAGCTTAGGAAATACGGCCTACGAGCAGTACTTC
TRBJ2-3,TRBV27,-,TRBD1,CARNRDRRTDTQYF,TGTGCCAGGAACCGGGACAGACGCACAGATACGCAGTATTTT
TRBJ1-2,TRBV19,once,TRBD1,CASRRTGQANYGYTF,TGTGCCAGTAGGCGAACGGGACAGGCTAACTATGGCTACACCTTC
TRBJ1-3,TRBV10-3,-,-,CAMADIDISGNTIYF,TGTGCCATGGCCGATATCGACATCTCTGGAAACACCATATATTTT
TRBJ2-7,TRBV18,-,TRBD2,CASSPVSGRASEQYF,TGTGCCAGCTCACCGGTTAGCGGGAGGGCCTCCGAGCAGTACTTC
TRBJ2-3,TRBV5-6,-,TRBD2,CASSLAVGLAYTDTQYF,TGTGCCAGCAGCTTGGCCGTGGGACTAGCGTACACAGATACGCAGTATTTT
TRBJ1-1,TRBV21-1,-,-,CASSTYLEDRGANTEAFF,TGTGCCAGCAGCACGTATCTCGAAGACAGGGGCGCGAACACTGAAGCTTTCTTT
TRBJ2-3,TRBV29-1,once,-,CSVELARTSTDTQYF,TGCAGCGTTGAACTTGCCAGGACTAGCACAGATACGCAGTATTTT
TRBJ1-5,TRBV28,-,-,CASSLFFEGNNQPQHF,TGTGCCAGCAGTTTGTTTTTCGAGGGAAATAATCAGCCCCAGCATTTT
TRBJ1-2,TRBV27,-,-,CASSFNQYSNYGYTF,TGTGCCAGCAGTTTTAATCAGTATTCTAACTATGGCTACACCTTC
TRBJ2-5,TRBV2,-,-,CASSGARTTNKQYF,TGTGCCAGCAGTGGAGCCCGTACAACGAACAAACAGTACTTC
TRBJ1-1,TRBV19,-,-,CASSPRGREFLNTEAFF,TGTGCCAGTAGCCCGCGGGGCAGGGAATTCTTGAACACTGAAGCTTTCTTT
TRBJ2-7,TRBV6-1,-,TRBD2,CASRDTSERTEQYF,TGTGCCAGCAGAGATACTAGCGAGAGAACCGAGCAGTACTTC
TRBJ2-1,TRBV5-1,once,TRBD2,CASSSFSGGLNEQFF,TGCGCCAGCAGCTCTTTTAGCGGGGGGTTAAATGAGCAGTTCTTC
TRBJ2-7,TRBV4-2,-,-,CASSPFDSSSYEQYF,TGTGCCAGCAGCCCCTTCGACAGTTCCTCCTACGAGCAGTACTTC
TRBJ2-7,TRBV6-5,-,-,CASSFGGDYEQYF,TGTGCCAGCAGTTTCGGCGGGGACTACGAGCAGTACTTC
TRBJ2-3,TRBV6-1,-,TRBD1,CASSGRTGIFTDTQYF,TGTGCCAGCAGTGGGCGGACAGGGATTTTTACAGATACGCAGTATTTT
TRBJ1-2,TRBV25-1,-,-,CASSPGLSPYGYTF,TGTGCCAGCAGTCCAGGTTTATCGCCGTATGGCTACACCTTC
TRBJ1-1,TRBV5-1,-,-,CASSLEGRGDPEAFF,TGCGCCAGCAGCTTGGAGGGCAGGGGAGACCCTGAAGCTTTCTTT
TRBJ1-3,TRBV12-5,-,-,CASGLVRDTGNTIYF,TGTGCTAGTGGTTTGGTAAGGGACACTGGAAACACCATATATTTT
TRBJ2-3,TRBV29-1,once,-,CSVEGRNTDTQYF,TGCAGCGTTGAGGGCAGAAACACAGATACGCAGTATTTT
TRBJ1-1,TRBV18,-,-,CASSPQDRGGTEAFF,TGTGCCAGCTCACCTCAGGACAGAGGCGGCACTGAAGCTTTCTTT
TRBJ1-2,TRBV6-5,-,-,CASSYRTTNYGYTF,TGTGCCAGCAGTTACCGTACAACTAATTATGGCTACACCTTC
TRBJ2-1,TRBV7-9,-,TRBD2,CASSLGTSGSYNEQFF,TGTGCCAGCAGCTTAGGGACTAGCGGTTCCTACAATGAGCAGTTCTTC
TRBJ1-1,TRBV7-2,-,-,CASSLIPGMNTEAFF,TGTGCCAGCAGCTTAATTCCGGGTATGAACACTGAAGCTTTCTTT
TRBJ1-2,TRBV6-5,-,-,CASSSQGPGYGYTF,TGTGCCAGCAGTAGCCAGGGGCCAGGATATGGCTACACCTTC
TRBJ2-5,TRBV5-6,-,-,CASSLLGQGLATQYF,TGTGCCAGCAGCTTGTTGGGGCAGGGCTTGGCGACCCAGTACTTC
TRBJ2-7,TRBV9,-,TRBD2,CASSVGLAGGDYEQYF,TGTGCCAGCAGCGTTGGACTAGCGGGGGGAGACTACGAGCAGTACTTC
TRBJ1-2,TRBV5-3,-,-,CARSLAGENYGYTF,TGTGCCAGAAGCTTGGCCGGGGAGAACTATGGCTACACCTTC
TRBJ2-1,TRBV19,-,TRBD2,CASSINKRECAYNEQFF,TGTGCCAGTAGTATCAATAAGCGGGAGTGCGCCTACAATGAGCAGTTCTTC
TRBJ2-2,TRBV7-6,-,-,CASSGYKSNTGELFF,TGTGCCAGCAGCGGTTACAAGTCGAACACCGGGGAGCTGTTTTTT
TRBJ2-3,TRBV18,-,TRBD1,CASSSIGQGVDTQYF,TGTGCCAGCTCATCAATCGGACAGGGGGTAGATACGCAGTATTTT
TRBJ1-2,TRBV6-5,once,TRBD1,CASSYDGTVTSDGYTF,TGTGCCAGCAGTTACGACGGGACAGTGACATCGGATGGCTACACCTTC
TRBJ2-5,TRBV5-1,-,-,CASSLVGLGRETQYF,TGCGCCAGCAGCTTGGTAGGACTGGGTAGAGAGACCCAGTACTTC
TRBJ2-3,TRBV7-6,once,-,CASSLQSTDTQYF,TGTGCCAGCAGCTTACAGAGCACAGATACGCAGTATTTT
TRBJ2-5,TRBV11-2,-,-,CASSFQDSQETQYF,TGTGCCAGCAGCTTTCAGGACTCCCAAGAGACCCAGTACTTC